This T cell receptor (beta chain) was identified in a study of shared clonotypes between healthy human individuals. Notes on the study in general: The diversity represented, both genetic and in exposure history, was limited by few donors.

Here immunoSEQ multiplex PCR was the method, and the copy in TCRdb shows in-frame clones only, minus some. The data hold 2,100,000 or so clones, with 95% observed a single time. Note on this clone: Its antigen is undetermined.

This TCR was recovered from a man younger than 30 in good health. Sequencing was performed on naive CD4+ T cells sorted from blood. Specified subset: CD45RA+ positively selected.

The CDR3 reads CASSQGQGPGTDTQYF. CDR3 DNA: TGCGCCAGCAGCCAAGGACAGGGGCCGGGCACAGATACGCAGTATTTT. The chain employs TRBV4-1 and TRBJ2-3, with 8 bases fitting TRBD1. Germline CDR1 reads MGHRA; CDR2 reads YSYEKL. CDR3 size: 16 residues. Trimming took 1 base from V and 1 from J; bases not matched to a gene: 4.